This TCR beta chain was captured by sequencing in a study of blood T cell repertoires in COVID-19. Study background: Spain, Italy and the United States supplied samples that represented acute and convalescent COVID-19. T cells, B-cell-depleted T cells, or PBMCs supplied cDNA or gDNA.

From germline, CDR1 is SGHRS and CDR2 YFSETQ. V gave up 4 bases and J gave up 6 bases; unmatched junction bases: 6. The CDR3 contains 14 residues. Produced via immunoSEQ multiplex PCR; TCRdb's table is partial and in-frame only. The data show about 330,000 clones, nearly 90% seen once. The chain carries TRBV5-1 and TRBJ2-2; 7 bases agree with TRBD1. The sample taken for sequencing was PBMCs or T cells enriched from blood (not recorded which). The receptor was isolated from a woman younger than 45 who had recovered from COVID-19. CDR3 bases: TGCGCCAGCAGCCCAGGACAGGAGGCCGGGGAGCTGTTTTTT. Translating gives CASSPGQEAGELFF.